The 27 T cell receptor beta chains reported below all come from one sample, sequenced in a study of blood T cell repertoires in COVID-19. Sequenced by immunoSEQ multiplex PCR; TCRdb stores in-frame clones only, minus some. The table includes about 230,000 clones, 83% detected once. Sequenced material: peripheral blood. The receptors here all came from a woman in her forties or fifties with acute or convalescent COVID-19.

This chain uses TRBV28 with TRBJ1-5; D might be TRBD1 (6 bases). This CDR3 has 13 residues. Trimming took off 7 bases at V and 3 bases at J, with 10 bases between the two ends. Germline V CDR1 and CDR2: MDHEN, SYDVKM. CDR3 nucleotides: TGTGCCAGCAATAACAGGGACAATCAGCCCCAGCATTTT. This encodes CASNNRDNQPQHF.

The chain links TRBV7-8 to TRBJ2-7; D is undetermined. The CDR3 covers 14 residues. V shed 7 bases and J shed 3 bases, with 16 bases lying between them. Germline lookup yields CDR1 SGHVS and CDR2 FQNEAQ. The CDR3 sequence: CASTSQQRNYEQYF. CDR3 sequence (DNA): TGTGCCAGCACCTCACAACAGAGAAACTACGAGCAGTACTTC.

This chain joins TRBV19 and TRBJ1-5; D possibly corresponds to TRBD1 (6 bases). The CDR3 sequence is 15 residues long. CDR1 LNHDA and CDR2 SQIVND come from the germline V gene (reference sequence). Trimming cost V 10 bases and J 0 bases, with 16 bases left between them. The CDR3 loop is CATEGGDYSNQPQHF. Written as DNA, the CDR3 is TGTGCCACTGAAGGGGGGGATTATAGCAATCAGCCCCAGCATTTT.

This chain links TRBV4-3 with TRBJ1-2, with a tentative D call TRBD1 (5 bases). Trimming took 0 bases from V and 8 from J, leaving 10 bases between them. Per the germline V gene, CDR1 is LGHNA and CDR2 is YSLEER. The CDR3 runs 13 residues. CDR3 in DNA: TGCGCCAGCAGCCAAGATGGGGGGGACGGCTACACCTTC. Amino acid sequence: CASSQDGGDGYTF.

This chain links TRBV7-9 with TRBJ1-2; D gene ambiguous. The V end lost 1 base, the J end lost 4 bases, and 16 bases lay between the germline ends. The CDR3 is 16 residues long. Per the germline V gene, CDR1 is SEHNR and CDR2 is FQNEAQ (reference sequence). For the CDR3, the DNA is TGTGCCAGCAGCTTAGTGGGCAGCCCCATCTTCTATGGCTACACCTTC. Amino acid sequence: CASSLVGSPIFYGYTF. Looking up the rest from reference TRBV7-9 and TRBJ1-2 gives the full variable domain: DTGVSQNPRHKITKRGQNVTFRCDPISEHNRLYWYRQTLGQGPEFLTYFQNEAQLEKSRLLSDRFSAERPKGSFSTLEIQRTEQGDSAMYLCASSLVGSPIFYGYTFGSGTRLTVV.

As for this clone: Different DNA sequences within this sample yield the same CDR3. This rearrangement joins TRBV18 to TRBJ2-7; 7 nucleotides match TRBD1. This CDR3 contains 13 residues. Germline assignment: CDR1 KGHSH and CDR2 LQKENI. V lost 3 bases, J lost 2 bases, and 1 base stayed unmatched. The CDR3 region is CASSPQGAYEQYF. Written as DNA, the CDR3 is TGTGCCAGCTCACCCCAGGGGGCCTACGAGCAGTACTTC.

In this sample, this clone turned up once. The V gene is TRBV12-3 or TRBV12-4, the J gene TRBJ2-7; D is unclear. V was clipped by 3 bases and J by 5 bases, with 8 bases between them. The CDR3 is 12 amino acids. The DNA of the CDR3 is TGTGCCAGCAGTTTTTCGAGGAACGAGCAGTACTTC. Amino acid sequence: CASSFSRNEQYF.

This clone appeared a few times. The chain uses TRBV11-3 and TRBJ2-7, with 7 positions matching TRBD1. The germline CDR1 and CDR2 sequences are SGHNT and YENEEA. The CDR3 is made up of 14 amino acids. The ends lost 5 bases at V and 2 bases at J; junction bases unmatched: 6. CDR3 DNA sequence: TGTGCCAGCAGCCCTTGGGACAGCCCCTACGAGCAGTACTTC. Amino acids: CASSPWDSPYEQYF.

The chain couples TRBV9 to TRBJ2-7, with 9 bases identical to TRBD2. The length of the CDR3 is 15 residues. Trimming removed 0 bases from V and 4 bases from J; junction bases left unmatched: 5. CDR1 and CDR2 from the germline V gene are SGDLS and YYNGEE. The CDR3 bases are TGTGCCAGCAGCGTAGACGGTAGCGGGGGTTACGAGCAGTACTTC. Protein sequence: CASSVDGSGGYEQYF.

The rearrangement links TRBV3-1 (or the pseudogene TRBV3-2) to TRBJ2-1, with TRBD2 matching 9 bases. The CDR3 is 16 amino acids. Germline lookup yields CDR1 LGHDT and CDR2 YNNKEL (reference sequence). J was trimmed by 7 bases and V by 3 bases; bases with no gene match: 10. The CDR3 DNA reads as TGTGCCAGCAGCCAGAGAAGACTAGCGGCTTCTAATGAGCAGTTCTTC. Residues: CASSQRRLAASNEQFF.

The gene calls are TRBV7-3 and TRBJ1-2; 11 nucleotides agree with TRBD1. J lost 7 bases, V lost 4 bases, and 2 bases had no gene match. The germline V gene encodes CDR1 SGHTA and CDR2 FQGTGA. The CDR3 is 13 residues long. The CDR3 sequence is CASSSGTGGGYTF. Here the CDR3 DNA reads TGTGCCAGCAGCTCAGGGACAGGGGGTGGCTACACCTTC. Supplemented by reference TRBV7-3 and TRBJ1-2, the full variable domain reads GAGVSQTPSNKVTEKGKYVELRCDPISGHTALYWYRQSLGQGPEFLIYFQGTGAADDSGLPNDRFFAVRPEGSVSTLKIQRTERGDSAVYLCASSSGTGGGYTFGSGTRLTVV.

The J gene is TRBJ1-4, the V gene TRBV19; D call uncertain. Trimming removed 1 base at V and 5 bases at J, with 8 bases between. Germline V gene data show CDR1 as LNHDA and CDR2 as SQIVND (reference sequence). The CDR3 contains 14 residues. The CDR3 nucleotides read TGTGCCAGTAGTATAGGACTGCAGAATGAAAAACTGTTTTTT. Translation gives CASSIGLQNEKLFF.

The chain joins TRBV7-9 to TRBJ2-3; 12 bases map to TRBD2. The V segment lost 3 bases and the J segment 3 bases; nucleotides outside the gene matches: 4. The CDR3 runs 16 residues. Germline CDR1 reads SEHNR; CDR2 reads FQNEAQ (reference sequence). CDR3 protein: CASSFRLAGGTDTQYF. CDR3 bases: TGTGCCAGCAGCTTTCGGCTAGCGGGGGGGACAGATACGCAGTATTTT.

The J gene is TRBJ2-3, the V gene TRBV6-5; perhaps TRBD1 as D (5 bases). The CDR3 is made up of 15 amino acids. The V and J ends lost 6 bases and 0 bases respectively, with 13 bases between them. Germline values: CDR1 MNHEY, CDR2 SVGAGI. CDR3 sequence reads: CASRARVSSTDTQYF. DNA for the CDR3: TGTGCCAGCAGGGCCAGGGTTTCTAGCACAGATACGCAGTATTTT.

CDR3: CASSTSGGYEQYF. The DNA of the CDR3 is TGTGCCAGTAGTACCAGCGGCGGCTACGAGCAGTACTTC. The J gene is TRBJ2-7, the V gene TRBV19; D is perhaps TRBD2 (5 bases). Germline CDR1 reads LNHDA; CDR2 reads SQIVND (reference sequence). The CDR3 length is 13 residues. Trimming left V 4 bases short and J 3 bases short, with 10 bases between.

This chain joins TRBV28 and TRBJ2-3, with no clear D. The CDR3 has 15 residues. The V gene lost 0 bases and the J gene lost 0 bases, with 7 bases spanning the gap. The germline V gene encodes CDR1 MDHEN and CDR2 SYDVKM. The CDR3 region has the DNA TGTGCCAGCAGTTTATGGAACAGAAGCACAGATACGCAGTATTTT. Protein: CASSLWNRSTDTQYF.

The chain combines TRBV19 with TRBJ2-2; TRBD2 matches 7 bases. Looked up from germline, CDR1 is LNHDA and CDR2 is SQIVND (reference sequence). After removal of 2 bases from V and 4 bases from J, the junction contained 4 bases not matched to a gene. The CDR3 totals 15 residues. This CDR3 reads CASSISGRGTGELFF. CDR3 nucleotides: TGTGCCAGTAGTATATCGGGGAGGGGCACCGGGGAGCTGTTTTTT.

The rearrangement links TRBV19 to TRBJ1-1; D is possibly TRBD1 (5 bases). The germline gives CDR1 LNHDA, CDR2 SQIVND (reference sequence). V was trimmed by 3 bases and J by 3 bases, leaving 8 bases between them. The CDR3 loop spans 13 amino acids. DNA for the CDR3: TGTGCCAGTAGTATTTTACAGGACACTGAAGCTTTCTTT. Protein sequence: CASSILQDTEAFF.

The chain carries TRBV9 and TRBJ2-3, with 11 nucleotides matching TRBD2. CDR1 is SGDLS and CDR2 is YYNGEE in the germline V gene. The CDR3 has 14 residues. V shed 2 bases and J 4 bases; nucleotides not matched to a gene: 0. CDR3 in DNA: TGTGCCAGCAGCGTGACTAGCGGGGCAGATACGCAGTATTTT. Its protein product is CASSVTSGADTQYF.

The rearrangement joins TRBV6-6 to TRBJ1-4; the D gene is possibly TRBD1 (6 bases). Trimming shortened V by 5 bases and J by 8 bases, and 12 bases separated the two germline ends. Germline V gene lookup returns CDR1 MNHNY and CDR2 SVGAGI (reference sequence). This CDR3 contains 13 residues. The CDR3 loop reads CASSEGQREKLFF. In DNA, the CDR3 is TGTGCCAGCAGTGAGGGACAACGGGAAAAACTGTTTTTT.

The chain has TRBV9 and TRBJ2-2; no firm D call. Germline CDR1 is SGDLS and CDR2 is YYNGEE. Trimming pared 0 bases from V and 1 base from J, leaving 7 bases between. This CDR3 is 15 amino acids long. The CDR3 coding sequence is TGTGCCAGCAGCGTAGTGGCAGGGAACACCGGGGAGCTGTTTTTT. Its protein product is CASSVVAGNTGELFF.

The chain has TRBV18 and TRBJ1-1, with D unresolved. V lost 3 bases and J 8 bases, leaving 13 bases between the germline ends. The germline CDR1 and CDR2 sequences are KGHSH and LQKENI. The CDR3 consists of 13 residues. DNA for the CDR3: TGTGCCAGCTCACCGCTTAACACAGAAGAAGCTTTCTTT. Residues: CASSPLNTEEAFF.

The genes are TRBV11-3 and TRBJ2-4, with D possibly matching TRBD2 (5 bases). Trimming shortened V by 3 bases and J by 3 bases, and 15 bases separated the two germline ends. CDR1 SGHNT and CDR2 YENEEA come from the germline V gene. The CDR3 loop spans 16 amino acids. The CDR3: CASSFGLLGGKNIQYF. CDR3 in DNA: TGTGCCAGCAGCTTCGGACTCTTAGGCGGCAAAAACATTCAGTACTTC.

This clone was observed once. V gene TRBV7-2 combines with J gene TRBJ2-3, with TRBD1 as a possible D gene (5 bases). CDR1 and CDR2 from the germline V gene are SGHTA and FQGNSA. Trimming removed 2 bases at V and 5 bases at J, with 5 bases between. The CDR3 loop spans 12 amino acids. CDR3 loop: CASSLQGDTQYF. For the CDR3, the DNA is TGTGCCAGCAGCTTACAGGGAGATACGCAGTATTTT.

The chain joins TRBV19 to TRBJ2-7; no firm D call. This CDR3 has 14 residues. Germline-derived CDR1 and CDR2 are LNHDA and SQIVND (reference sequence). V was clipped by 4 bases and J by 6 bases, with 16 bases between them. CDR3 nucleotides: TGTGCCAGTAGTACCCTTGGCAGACTCAGCGAGCAGTACTTC. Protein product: CASSTLGRLSEQYF.

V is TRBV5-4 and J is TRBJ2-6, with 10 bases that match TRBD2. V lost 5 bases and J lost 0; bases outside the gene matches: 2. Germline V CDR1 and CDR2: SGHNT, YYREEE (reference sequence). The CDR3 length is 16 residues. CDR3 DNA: TGTGCCAGCAGGTCTAGCGGGGGCTCTGGGGCCAACGTCCTGACTTTC. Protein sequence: CASRSSGGSGANVLTF.

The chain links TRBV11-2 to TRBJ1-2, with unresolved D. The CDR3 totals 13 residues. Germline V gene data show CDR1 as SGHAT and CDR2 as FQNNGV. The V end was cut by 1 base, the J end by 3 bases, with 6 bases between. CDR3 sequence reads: CASSLGDYYGYTF. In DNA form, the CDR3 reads TGTGCCAGCAGCTTAGGAGATTACTATGGCTACACCTTC.